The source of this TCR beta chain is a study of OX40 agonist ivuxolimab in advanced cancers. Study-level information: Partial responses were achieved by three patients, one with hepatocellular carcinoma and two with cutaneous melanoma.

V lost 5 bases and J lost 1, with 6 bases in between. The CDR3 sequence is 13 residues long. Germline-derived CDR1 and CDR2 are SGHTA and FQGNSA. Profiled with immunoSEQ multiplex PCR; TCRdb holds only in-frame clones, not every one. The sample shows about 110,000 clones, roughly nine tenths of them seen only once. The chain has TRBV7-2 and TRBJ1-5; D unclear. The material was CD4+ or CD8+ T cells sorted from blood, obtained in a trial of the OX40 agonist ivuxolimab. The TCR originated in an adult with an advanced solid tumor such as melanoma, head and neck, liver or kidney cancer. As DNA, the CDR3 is TGTGCCAGCAGCGCTCAGAGCAATCAGCCCCAGCATTTT. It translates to CASSAQSNQPQHF.